These T cell receptor beta chains were read from a single sample in a study of CD8 T cells in ankylosing spondylitis. MiXCR, run by TCRdb on the 5' RACE reads, gives a single entry per CDR3 protein. The sample carries roughly 440,000 distinct CDR3 sequences, under 20% recorded once. Specimen: blood, either unsorted or a sorted T cell fraction (not recorded which). Receptors were obtained from a male donor with ankylosing spondylitis. The CDR3 runs from the conserved cysteine through the conserved F or W. D genes are given only for firm matches. Where a row states a size, it is once, few, many or the class of an expanded clone; other rows omit it.

d_call clone_size j_call cdr3_length v_call cdr3_aa cdr3_nt
TRBD1 many TRBJ1-4 14 TRBV15 CATRQTGTNEKLFF TGTGCCACCAGGCAGACAGGGACAAATGAAAAACTGTTTTTT
NA NA TRBJ2-7 14 TRBV20-1 CSARWGALSYEQYF TGCAGTGCTAGGTGGGGGGCTTTATCCTACGAGCAGTACTTC
TRBD1 NA TRBJ1-5 15 TRBV20-1 CSAAQNLGGKQPQHF TGCAGTGCCGCGCAAAACCTAGGGGGCAAGCAGCCCCAGCATTTT
NA NA TRBJ2-3 15 TRBV4-2 CASSQAGRVEDTQYF TGTGCCAGCAGCCAGGCAGGCAGGGTGGAAGATACGCAGTATTTT
NA few TRBJ2-7 14 TRBV5-1 CASSLDGGRYEQYF TGCGCCAGCAGCTTAGACGGGGGCAGGTACGAGCAGTACTTC
NA NA TRBJ2-7 13 TRBV11-2 CASTQGKSYEQYF TGTGCCAGCACCCAAGGGAAGTCCTACGAGCAGTACTTC
TRBD2 NA TRBJ2-2 16 TRBV12-3/TRBV12-4 CASSPTSGRYTGELFF TGTGCCAGCAGTCCGACTAGCGGGAGGTACACCGGGGAGCTGTTTTTT
TRBD1 NA TRBJ1-2 15 TRBV28 CASSFTTGGIGGYTF TGTGCCAGCAGTTTTACGACAGGGGGCATCGGTGGCTACACCTTC
NA NA TRBJ1-5 13 TRBV11-2 CASSPGRRAPQHF TGTGCCAGCAGCCCAGGGAGGAGGGCACCCCAGCATTTT
NA few TRBJ1-4 15 TRBV5-1 CASSLVGVPNEKLFF TGCGCCAGCAGCTTGGTGGGGGTCCCTAATGAAAAACTGTTTTTT
TRBD1 few TRBJ2-1 15 TRBV7-3 CASSLQGAINNEQFF TGTGCCAGCAGCCTACAGGGGGCGATCAACAATGAGCAGTTCTTC
NA NA TRBJ1-5 16 TRBV7-8 CASSLAVGGQGAPQHF TGTGCCAGCAGCTTAGCAGTAGGGGGACAAGGGGCACCCCAGCATTTT
NA NA TRBJ2-3 12 TRBV20-1 CSALGPSDTQYF TGCAGTGCCCTAGGGCCTAGCGATACGCAGTATTTT
NA NA TRBJ1-1 15 TRBV14 CASSHRRQEGTEAFF TGTGCCAGCAGCCATAGGCGACAGGAGGGGACTGAAGCTTTCTTT
TRBD2 many TRBJ2-3 15 TRBV12-3/TRBV12-4 CASRSGTSGGYTQYF TGTGCCAGCAGGTCCGGGACTAGCGGGGGTTATACGCAGTATTTT
TRBD1 NA TRBJ1-2 14 TRBV2 CASSETGQSYGYTF TGTGCCAGCAGCGAGACAGGGCAAAGTTATGGCTACACCTTC
TRBD2 NA TRBJ2-3 15 TRBV20-1 CSAPSASGGTDTQYF TGCAGTGCCCCGTCGGCTAGCGGGGGCACAGATACGCAGTATTTT
TRBD2 many TRBJ2-1 14 TRBV9 CASSRAGGYNEQFF TGTGCCAGCAGTCGAGCGGGGGGGTACAATGAGCAGTTCTTC
NA few TRBJ2-7 12 TRBV20-1 CSAKPLEYEQYF TGCAGTGCTAAACCACTAGAGTACGAGCAGTACTTC
NA NA TRBJ1-1 12 TRBV18 CASSPQNSEAFF TGTGCCAGCTCGCCTCAGAATTCTGAAGCTTTCTTT
NA few TRBJ2-4 15 TRBV7-2 CASSSQRLGKNIQYF TGTGCCAGCAGCTCGCAACGACTGGGAAAAAACATTCAGTACTTC
NA few TRBJ2-5 14 TRBV7-9 CASSLGGRSETQYF TGTGCCAGCAGCTTAGGCGGAAGGTCGGAGACCCAGTACTTC
NA NA TRBJ1-1 13 TRBV2 CASSTDGYTEAFF TGTGCCAGCAGTACCGACGGTTACACTGAAGCTTTCTTT
NA NA TRBJ1-1 13 TRBV29-1 CSVVNPKGTEAFF TGCAGCGTGGTTAACCCCAAGGGAACTGAAGCTTTCTTT
NA NA TRBJ1-2 14 TRBV3-1 CASSRGGEYGGYTF TGTGCCAGCAGCCGGGGAGGGGAGTATGGTGGCTACACCTTC
NA NA TRBJ1-6 15 TRBV11-3 CASSLVGGPNSPLHF TGTGCCAGCAGCTTAGTCGGTGGGCCTAATTCACCCCTCCACTTT
NA few TRBJ1-2 14 TRBV6-1 CASSTPEGNYGYTF TGTGCCAGCAGTACCCCGGAGGGAAACTATGGCTACACCTTC
NA few TRBJ1-1 15 TRBV7-2 CASSLVSVRNTEAFF TGTGCCAGCAGCTTAGTGTCAGTCAGGAACACTGAAGCTTTCTTT
TRBD2 few TRBJ2-1 16 TRBV20-1 CSARERLASSYNEQFF TGCAGTGCTAGAGAGCGACTAGCCAGCTCCTACAATGAGCAGTTCTTC
NA few TRBJ2-2 13 TRBV18 CASSTLPAGELFF TGTGCCAGCTCCACGCTACCAGCCGGGGAGCTGTTTTTT
TRBD1 many TRBJ2-1 16 TRBV5-1 CASSLGGQGAHNEQFF TGCGCCAGCAGCTTGGGGGGACAGGGGGCACACAATGAGCAGTTCTTC
TRBD2 few TRBJ2-2 17 TRBV24-1 CATSDLSSGVDTGELFF TGTGCCACCAGTGATTTATCTAGCGGGGTGGACACCGGGGAGCTGTTTTTT
TRBD2 few TRBJ2-7 15 TRBV24-1 CATSEGTSGSDEQYF TGTGCCACCAGTGAAGGGACTAGCGGGAGCGACGAGCAGTACTTC
TRBD2 few TRBJ2-2 16 TRBV3-1 CASSRGAGGFLGELFF TGTGCCAGCAGCCGAGGAGCGGGGGGCTTCCTCGGGGAGCTGTTTTTT
TRBD1 few TRBJ1-5 18 TRBV2 CASSEGRGTGGYNQPQHF TGTGCCAGCAGTGAAGGCCGCGGGACAGGGGGGTACAATCAGCCCCAGCATTTT
TRBD2 NA TRBJ2-5 16 TRBV5-1 CASSGGTSGIRETQYF TGCGCCAGCAGCGGGGGGACTAGCGGGATTAGAGAGACCCAGTACTTC
NA NA TRBJ1-1 14 TRBV5-5 CASSSALVNTEAFF TGTGCCAGCAGCTCGGCCTTAGTGAACACTGAAGCTTTCTTT
NA NA TRBJ1-1 12 TRBV3-1 CASSQDLRSEVF TGTGCCAGCAGCCAAGATCTTAGGTCTGAAGTCTTT
NA NA TRBJ2-2 15 TRBV5-1 CASSFAGYDTGELFF TGCGCCAGCAGCTTTGCAGGCTACGACACCGGGGAGCTGTTTTTT
TRBD2 many TRBJ2-1 17 TRBV29-1 CSAVHLGGLAMGNEQFF TGCAGCGCCGTACATCTGGGGGGACTAGCGATGGGAAATGAGCAGTTCTTC
NA many TRBJ2-7 14 TRBV7-9 CASTLRDDIYEQYF TGTGCCAGCACCCTTCGGGACGACATCTACGAGCAGTACTTC
TRBD2 NA TRBJ2-7 14 TRBV5-1 CASSLTSGNHEQYF TGCGCCAGCAGCTTGACTAGCGGGAATCACGAGCAGTACTTC
NA NA TRBJ2-2 14 TRBV7-6 CASSLLRQDGELFF TGTGCCAGCAGCCTCCTGAGGCAGGACGGGGAGCTGTTTTTT
NA once TRBJ1-4 15 TRBV7-2 CASSLGGPTNEKLFF TGTGCCAGCAGCTTAGGGGGGCCTACTAATGAAAAACTGTTTTTT
TRBD1 few TRBJ2-2 16 TRBV7-3 CASSSRQGKNTGELFF TGTGCCAGCAGCTCCAGACAGGGAAAGAACACCGGGGAGCTGTTTTTT
NA few TRBJ2-1 17 TRBV4-3 CASSHDLLRSTYNEQFF TGCGCCAGCAGCCATGATCTTTTGAGGAGCACCTACAATGAGCAGTTCTTC
TRBD2 few TRBJ2-1 14 TRBV6-5 CASSYGGGAPEQFF TGTGCCAGCAGTTACGGCGGGGGGGCCCCTGAGCAGTTCTTC
TRBD2 NA TRBJ2-7 15 TRBV4-1 CASSQVIAGVYEQYF TGCGCCAGCAGCCAAGTAATAGCGGGAGTCTACGAGCAGTACTTC
NA few TRBJ1-2 13 TRBV15 CATSREDRLGYTF TGTGCCACCAGCAGGGAAGACAGGCTAGGCTACACCTTC
TRBD1 few TRBJ1-3 15 TRBV9 CASSAQGAVGNTIYF TGTGCCAGCAGCGCACAGGGGGCGGTTGGAAACACCATATATTTT
NA few TRBJ2-7 13 TRBV6-2/TRBV6-3 CASRPGGSYEQYF TGTGCCAGCAGACCCGGGGGCTCCTACGAGCAGTACTTC